This TCR beta chain is from a study of shared clonotypes between healthy human individuals. Among the donors, all were Caucasian adults who lived in Nashville, Tennessee. For this clone: The antigen is undetermined.

The data were produced by immunoSEQ multiplex PCR, yet TCRdb's version contains in-frame clones alone and is incomplete. The sample shows about 980,000 clones, over 60% of them seen only once. Findings and limits, study-wide: When naive CD4 clonotypes were compared across a few donors, 5% to 5.5% were shared. At large depth, rarefaction still showed sorted-subset sequencing to be incomplete.

This clonotype was sampled from a man between 18 and 29 years old in good health. Sequenced input: memory CD4+ T cells sorted from blood. Subset here: CD45RA-negative fraction.

CDR3 region: CASSLPRGQRSWDEKLFF. CDR3 bases: TGTGCCAGCAGTTTACCCCGAGGACAGCGGTCTTGGGATGAAAAACTGTTTTTT. V gene TRBV28 combines with J gene TRBJ1-4; possible D gene TRBD1, 6 bases. Trimming left V 2 bases short and J 6 bases short, with 22 bases between. The CDR3 covers 18 residues. Germline lookup yields CDR1 MDHEN and CDR2 SYDVKM. The complete variable domain, with remaining parts taken from reference TRBV28 and TRBJ1-4, reads DVKVTQSSRYLVKRTGEKVFLECVQDMDHENMFWYRQDPGLGLRLIYFSYDVKMKEKGDIPEGYSVSREKKERFSLILESASTNQTSMYLCASSLPRGQRSWDEKLFFGSGTQLSVL.